This TCR beta chain was recorded in a study of shared clonotypes between healthy human individuals. Whole-study findings and limits: A generally larger estimated richness was seen in naive subsets than in memory subsets.

CD4+ cells were split into CD45RA+ naive and CD45RA-negative memory subsets. The CDR3 loop spans 14 amino acids. Trimming stripped 0 bases from V and 1 base from J, with 5 bases between. CDR1 and CDR2 from the germline V gene are MGHRA and YSYEKL. This clone was seen a single time. The antigen is not known. Method: immunoSEQ multiplex PCR; TCRdb's copy keeps in-frame clones and lacks some. The sample yields almost 750,000 clones, roughly two thirds seen once. This TCR was recovered from a woman in her 30s in good health. The rearrangement links TRBV4-1 to TRBJ2-3; D not resolved. The sample consisted of memory CD4+ T cells sorted from blood. Subset denoted: CD45RA-negative fraction. The CDR3 DNA is TGCGCCAGCAGCCAAGAGGGCCGCACAGATACGCAGTATTTT. This sequence encodes CASSQEGRTDTQYF.